The 8 T cell receptor beta chains presented below share a single source sample, sequenced in a study of early T cells in non-severe SARS-CoV-2 infection. TCRdb re-analysed the 5' RACE reads in MiXCR, keeping a single row per CDR3 protein. The table lists around 84,000 distinct CDR3 sequences, about 12% of them singletons. The sequencing sample was made of whole blood. The receptors stem from an adult who was a healthcare worker with PCR-confirmed SARS-CoV-2 infection or an uninfected control (not recorded which).

This clonotype has at least ten counts. The chain employs TRBV27 and TRBJ2-6; D is perhaps TRBD1 (6 bases). Germline assignment: CDR1 MNHEY and CDR2 SMNVEV (reference sequence). The CDR3 consists of 20 residues. Trimming pared 6 bases from V and 0 bases from J, leaving 24 bases between. CDR3 DNA sequence: TGTGCCAGCAGCCGAAAGGTGATTGGACAGACGAACTCTGGGGCCAACGTCCTGACTTTC. It translates to CASSRKVIGQTNSGANVLTF.

This clonotype was observed a handful of times. V gene TRBV5-4 combines with J gene TRBJ2-2; 8 bases agree with TRBD2. This CDR3 has 17 residues. CDR1 is SGHNT and CDR2 is YYREEE in the germline V gene (reference sequence). V lost 4 bases and J lost 2; bases outside the gene matches: 10. In DNA form, the CDR3 reads TGTGCCAGCAGCCTCCCCGGGGCGGGAGGCAACACCGGGGAGCTGTTTTTT. It translates to CASSLPGAGGNTGELFF.

This clonotype has ten or more counts. The gene calls are TRBV6-2 or TRBV6-3 and TRBJ1-1; no reliable D call. Germline lookup yields CDR1 MNHEY and CDR2 SVGEGT. The CDR3 runs to 12 residues. V was clipped by 5 bases and J by 6 bases, with 10 bases between them. Written as DNA, the CDR3 is TGTGCCAGCAGTCGTAACCGGGCTGAAGCTTTCTTT. Residues: CASSRNRAEAFF.

This chain uses TRBV20-1 with TRBJ2-4; D is perhaps TRBD2 (5 bases). The CDR3 runs to 12 residues. The V gene lost 3 bases and the J gene lost 6 bases, with 9 bases spanning the gap. Germline V gene sequence: CDR1 DFQATT, CDR2 SNEGSKA (reference sequence). For the CDR3, the DNA is TGCAGTGCTAGTAGCGAGATAAACATTCAGTACTTC. Translated, it gives CSASSEINIQYF.

This clonotype was recorded at least ten times. This rearrangement joins TRBV6-6 to TRBJ1-2; D is possibly TRBD1 (6 bases). This CDR3 contains 15 residues. The V end lost 2 bases, the J end lost 6 bases, and 16 bases lay between the germline ends. Germline CDR1 is MNHNY and CDR2 is SVGAGI (reference sequence). The CDR3 loop reads CASSYPRGTQHGYTF. In nucleotides, the CDR3 is TGTGCCAGCAGTTACCCCCGGGGGACACAGCATGGCTACACCTTC.

In its sample, this clonotype was seen a few times. The rearrangement uses TRBV24-1 and TRBJ1-2, with D maybe TRBD1 (6 bases). Germline-derived CDR1 and CDR2 are KGHDR and SFDVKD. The CDR3 loop spans 12 amino acids. V was pared by 12 bases and J by 3 bases, with 13 bases between. The CDR3 is CAPRPGDYGYTF. The CDR3 DNA sequence: TGTGCCCCGAGGCCAGGGGACTATGGCTACACCTTC.

This clonotype was detected ten times or more. The rearrangement uses TRBV28 and TRBJ2-3; no firm D call. Germline loops: CDR1 MDHEN, CDR2 SYDVKM. Trimming pared 2 bases from V and 2 bases from J, leaving 8 bases between. CDR3 size: 14 residues. The CDR3 reads CASSLDSLTDTQYF. In DNA, the CDR3 is TGTGCCAGCAGTTTAGATAGTCTCACAGATACGCAGTATTTT. Supplemented by reference TRBV28 and TRBJ2-3, the full variable domain reads DVKVTQSSRYLVKRTGEKVFLECVQDMDHENMFWYRQDPGLGLRLIYFSYDVKMKEKGDIPEGYSVSREKKERFSLILESASTNQTSMYLCASSLDSLTDTQYFGPGTRLTVL.

This clonotype was seen a handful of times. CDR3 in amino acids: CSARDGGRGNEKLFF. DNA of the CDR3: TGCAGTGCTAGAGATGGTGGACGGGGGAATGAAAAACTGTTTTTT. The J gene is TRBJ1-4, the V gene TRBV20-1; possible D gene TRBD1, 5 bases. The CDR3 extends over 15 amino acids. V lost 0 bases to trimming and J lost 5 bases, with 13 bases between them. The germline CDR1 and CDR2 sequences are DFQATT and SNEGSKA (reference sequence).